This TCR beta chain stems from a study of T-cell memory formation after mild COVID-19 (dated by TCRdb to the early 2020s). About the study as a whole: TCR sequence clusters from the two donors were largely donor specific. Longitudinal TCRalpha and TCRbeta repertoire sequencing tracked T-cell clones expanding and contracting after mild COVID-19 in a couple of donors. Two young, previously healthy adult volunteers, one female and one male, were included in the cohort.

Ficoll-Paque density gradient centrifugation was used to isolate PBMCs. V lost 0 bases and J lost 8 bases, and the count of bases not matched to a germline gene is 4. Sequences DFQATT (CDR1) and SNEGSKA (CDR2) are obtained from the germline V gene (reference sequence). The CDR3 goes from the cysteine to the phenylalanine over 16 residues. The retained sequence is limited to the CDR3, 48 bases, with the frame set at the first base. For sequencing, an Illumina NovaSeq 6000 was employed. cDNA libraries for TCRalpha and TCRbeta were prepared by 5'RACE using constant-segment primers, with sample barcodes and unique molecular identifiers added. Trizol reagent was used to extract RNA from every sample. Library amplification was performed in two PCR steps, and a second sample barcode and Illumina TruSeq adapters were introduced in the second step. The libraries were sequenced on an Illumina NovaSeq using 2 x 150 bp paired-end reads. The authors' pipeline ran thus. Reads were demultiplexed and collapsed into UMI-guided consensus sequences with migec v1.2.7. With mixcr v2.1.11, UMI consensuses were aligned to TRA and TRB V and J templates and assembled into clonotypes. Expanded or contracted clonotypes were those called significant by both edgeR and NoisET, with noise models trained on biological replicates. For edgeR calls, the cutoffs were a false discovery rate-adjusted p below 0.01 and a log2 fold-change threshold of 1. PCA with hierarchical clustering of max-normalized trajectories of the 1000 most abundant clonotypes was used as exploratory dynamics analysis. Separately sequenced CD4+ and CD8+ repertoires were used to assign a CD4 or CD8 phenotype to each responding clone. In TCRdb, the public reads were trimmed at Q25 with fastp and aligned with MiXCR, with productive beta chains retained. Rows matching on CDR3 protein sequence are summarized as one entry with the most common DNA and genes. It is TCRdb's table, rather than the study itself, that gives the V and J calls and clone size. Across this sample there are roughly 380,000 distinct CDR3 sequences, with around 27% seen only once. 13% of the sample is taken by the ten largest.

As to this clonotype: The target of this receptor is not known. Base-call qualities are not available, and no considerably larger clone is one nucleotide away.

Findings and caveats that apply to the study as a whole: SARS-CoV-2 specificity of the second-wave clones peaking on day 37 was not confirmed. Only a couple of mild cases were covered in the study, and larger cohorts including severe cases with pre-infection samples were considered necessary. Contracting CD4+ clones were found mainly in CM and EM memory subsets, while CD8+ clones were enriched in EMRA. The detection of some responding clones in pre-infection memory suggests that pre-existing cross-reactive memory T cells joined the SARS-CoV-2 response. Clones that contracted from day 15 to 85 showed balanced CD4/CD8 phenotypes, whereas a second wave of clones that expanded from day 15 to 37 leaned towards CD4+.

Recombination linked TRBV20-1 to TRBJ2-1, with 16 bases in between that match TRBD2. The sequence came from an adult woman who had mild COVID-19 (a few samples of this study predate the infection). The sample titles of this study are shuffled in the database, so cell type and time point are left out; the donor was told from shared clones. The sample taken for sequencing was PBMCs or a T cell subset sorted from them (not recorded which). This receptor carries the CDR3 CSARETGTSGRDEQFF. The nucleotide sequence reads TGCAGTGCTAGAGAGACAGGGACTAGCGGGAGGGATGAGCAGTTCTTC.